This note documents a single TCR beta chain sequence. Source study methods: How many nucleated cells were present was estimated from reference gene primer amplification. Method: immunoSEQ multiplex PCR; TCRdb's copy keeps in-frame clones and lacks some. That table gives V, J and clone size, and the DNA gave D and trimming. This sample has about 64,000 clones, with roughly 84% found just once. The CDR3 is made up of 16 amino acids. Germline CDR1 reads SNHLY; CDR2 reads FYNNEI. The junction had 9 bases not matched to a gene; V was cut back by 5 bases and J by 7 bases. The data derive from a study of blood T cell repertoires in COVID-19. Study as a whole: The samples span acute and convalescent COVID-19 from the United States, Italy and Spain. The cDNA or gDNA used as material had been derived from T cells, B-cell-depleted T cells, or PBMCs.

Sequencing was carried out using peripheral blood. The chain uses TRBV2 and TRBJ1-4, with 11 nucleotides matching TRBD1. The clonotype was recovered from a woman aged 60-75 years with acute or convalescent COVID-19. CDR3 nucleotide sequence: TGTGCCAGCAGTCTTAGAGGACAGGGGGCGGGTGAAAAACTGTTTTTT. This codes for CASSLRGQGAGEKLFF.